This note documents a single T cell receptor beta chain sequence. This clonotype was seen many times. It has no known antigen specificity. No per-base quality is available; no much larger clone lies one base away. The library was obtained by UMI-ligation and nested PCR. The ligated cDNA was amplified by four rounds of PCR, in which nested alpha and beta constant region primers were used together with the SP2 primer. For the blood and skin samples, TCR RNA was reverse transcribed with SuperScript IV using primers for the alpha and beta constant regions. Using T4 RNA ligase 1, an oligonucleotide carrying both the Illumina SP2 primer and a UMI was ligated onto the 3' end of the cDNA. To prevent hairpin formation, the 12-nucleotide UMI was made up of two random hexamers with an eight-base spacer between them. From the second PCR onward, the TCR alpha and beta chain libraries were handled separately, and dual indexing was used for multiplexing. After pooling, the indexed libraries were analyzed by capillary electrophoresis and sequenced on either an Illumina MiSeq or NextSeq. Libraries were spiked with PhiX DNA at about 5-7.5% so that base diversity was increased and cluster recognition was improved. As for the original processing: Demultiplexor extracted UMIs from read 2, combined them with read 1 TCR sequence, and split reads by sample indices. Decombinator identified V and J genes and V-J junctions and gave each TCR a five-part identifier that included V and J deletions. Collapsinator used UMIs to correct sequencing errors and PCR amplification heterogeneity, producing a UMI-based abundance for each TCR. CDR3Translator turned identifiers into nucleotide sequence, translated that sequence into amino acids, and pulled out CDR3 regions based on terminal motifs. Error-corrected counts of alpha and beta TCRs from blood and skin were compared after being normalized to the amount of input RNA. TCRdb reworked the public reads: Q25 trimming with fastp, MiXCR clone assembly, productive beta chains retained. Rows merge per CDR3 protein into single entries with the most common DNA and genes. Clone size and V and J calls follow TCRdb, not the original study. The sample contains more than 20,000 distinct CDR3 sequences, 6% of them found a single time. The biggest ten clones account for approximately 5.7% of the sample.

This entry is derived from a study of naive and memory T cell subsets (dated 2017 in TCRdb). In the study overall: The figure summarizing these samples reported ten or so blood donors, 7 tuberculin skin test biopsies and 3 saline control biopsies. Usually PCR2 was run as a SYBR Green qPCR and stopped at a set threshold, although low-input samples could use end-point PCR (roughly 6 cycles) instead. Skin biopsies were taken from tuberculin skin test sites or from saline-injected control sites and were processed for RNA extraction as described before. General study outcomes and caveats: TCR sequences were reportedly recovered from both skin biopsy types, with far more TCRs at tuberculin skin test sites. Details of skin biopsy collection and RNA processing were not given in the paper but were referenced to earlier studies. The RNA-based method was acknowledged to be potentially sensitive to changes in TCR transcripts with T cell activation and differentiation. Higher TCR numbers at tuberculin skin test sites were interpreted as T cell infiltration of a delayed type IV hypersensitivity reaction.

The germline V gene yields SGDLS for CDR1 and YYNGEE for CDR2. At the junction V is shortened by 4 bases and J by 3 bases, with 10 bases in between. The CDR3 numbers 13 residues from cysteine through phenylalanine. The CDR3 DNA has 39 bases and is translated from base 1. This specimen's treatment or condition label, per the study, means: skin biopsy from PPD injection site in Mantoux-positive individual. The study reported a robust and sensitive protocol to amplify, sequence and analyze TCRs, based on 3' ligation of a UMI-containing oligonucleotide to TCR cDNA. In individuals with a positive Mantoux test, tuberculin skin test biopsies were taken from sites that had been injected with PPD. Total RNA was used without cell sorting and was treated with RQ1 DNase before reverse transcription, with a target input of about 1 to 1000 ng. Skin biopsy and whole blood libraries were made to test pipeline robustness in samples where T cells form a minority population.

This clonotype was obtained from an adult in good health. The sample in question was skin, obtained from a tuberculin skin test site. The chain links TRBV9 with TRBJ1-1, with the identity of the D gene unclear. The nucleotides are TGTGCCAGCAGCCCCCGGTGGGACACTGAAGCTTTCTTT. Its amino acids are CASSPRWDTEAFF.